This T cell receptor beta chain was documented in a study of blood T cell repertoires in COVID-19. The germline V gene has CDR1 SNHLY and CDR2 FYNNEI. The CDR3 loop spans 13 amino acids. The V and J ends lost 6 bases and 8 bases, in that order; junction bases with no gene match: 7. The assay was immunoSEQ multiplex PCR, and TCRdb's table has in-frame clones only and misses some. The data show around 470,000 clones, with 90% seen just once and about 0.57% held by the top ten. This clonotype was sampled from a man younger than 35 who had recovered from COVID-19. The material sequenced was PBMCs or T cells enriched from blood (not recorded which). The rearrangement links TRBV2 to TRBJ1-2, with 9 bases that match TRBD1. This CDR3 is CASSGTGSRGYTF. The DNA of the CDR3 is TGTGCCAGCAGCGGGACAGGGTCGAGAGGCTACACCTTC.